The source of this T cell receptor (beta chain) is a study of blood T cell repertoires in COVID-19. Using immunoSEQ multiplex PCR, the repertoire was profiled, and TCRdb retains in-frame clones only, with some absent. The table has hundreds of thousands of clones, about 87% seen once. Germline loops: CDR1 SGHDN, CDR2 FVKESK. V shed 4 bases, J shed 10 bases, and the junction held 5 bases outside the gene matches. The CDR3 contains 12 residues. This sequence joins TRBV14 and TRBJ1-2; 8 bases are a match to TRBD1. This TCR was sampled from a man aged 55-75 years with acute or convalescent COVID-19. Sequenced material: peripheral blood. The CDR3 region has the DNA TGTGCCAGCAGCCGGGACAGGACGAACTACACCTTC. This gives the protein CASSRDRTNYTF.